A selection of T cell receptor beta chains follows, all from one sample in a study of blood T cell repertoires in COVID-19. Profiling relied on immunoSEQ multiplex PCR, and the TCRdb table lists in-frame clones only, not all of them. The top ten hold roughly a tenth of the sample, which has roughly 330,000 clones, approximately 90% seen once. Sequenced sample: PBMCs or T cells enriched from blood (not recorded which). These receptors were taken from a young woman who had recovered from COVID-19. CDR3s include the opening cysteine and the closing phenylalanine or tryptophan. Each record gives: V gene, D gene, J gene, clone size, CDR3 length, CDR3 DNA, CDR3 protein. D genes are given only for firm matches. Only part of the rows carry a size: once, few, many, or a class if the clone is expanded.

V: TRBV27; D: -; J: TRBJ1-5; size: -; length: 13; DNA: TGTGCCAGCAGTTTAAGGGGCCCCCCGTCCCAGCATTTT; CDR3: CASSLRGPPSQHF
V: TRBV11-2; D: TRBD1; J: TRBJ2-5; size: -; length: 14; DNA: TGTGCCAGCAGCTTCTGGACAGGACAAGAGACCCAGTACTTC; CDR3: CASSFWTGQETQYF
V: TRBV19; D: -; J: TRBJ1-5; size: -; length: 16; DNA: TGTGCCAGTAGGGAGAAAACGGGAGGGGAGATTCAGCCCCAGCATTTT; CDR3: CASREKTGGEIQPQHF
V: TRBV2; D: -; J: TRBJ1-6; size: -; length: 14; DNA: TGTGCCAGCAGTGGCGGTTCCTATAATTCACCCCTCCACTTT; CDR3: CASSGGSYNSPLHF
V: TRBV28; D: -; J: TRBJ2-1; size: -; length: 15; DNA: TGTGCCAGCAGCCTAGCAGGGGTTTCCTACAATGAGCAGTTCTTC; CDR3: CASSLAGVSYNEQFF
V: TRBV7-6; D: -; J: TRBJ1-1; size: -; length: 11; DNA: TGTGCCAGCAGCTTACTCACTGAAGCTTTCTTT; CDR3: CASSLLTEAFF
V: TRBV15; D: -; J: TRBJ1-5; size: -; length: 14; DNA: TGTGCCACCAGCCCAGGGGTTGGCTATCAGCCCCAGCATTTT; CDR3: CATSPGVGYQPQHF
V: TRBV5-6; D: -; J: TRBJ2-7; size: -; length: 12; DNA: TGTGCCAGCAGCTGGGGGGTCTACGAGCAGTACTTC; CDR3: CASSWGVYEQYF
V: TRBV13; D: TRBD2; J: TRBJ2-1; size: -; length: 16; DNA: TGTGCCAGCAGCTTAGGCGTGGGGGAGGGGTGGAATGAGCAGTTCTTC; CDR3: CASSLGVGEGWNEQFF
V: TRBV7-2; D: -; J: TRBJ2-3; size: -; length: 14; DNA: TGTGCCAGCAGCCCCTACTTGAGCACAGATACGCAGTATTTT; CDR3: CASSPYLSTDTQYF
V: TRBV5-3; D: TRBD1; J: TRBJ1-5; size: -; length: 15; DNA: TGTGCCAGAAGCTCCAGACAGGGGACCAGCCAGCCCCAGCATTTT; CDR3: CARSSRQGTSQPQHF
V: TRBV6-5; D: TRBD1; J: TRBJ2-3; size: once; length: 16; DNA: TGTGCCAGCAGTTACCGGGGACAGGGGGTCACAGATACGCAGTATTTT; CDR3: CASSYRGQGVTDTQYF
V: TRBV28; D: TRBD2; J: TRBJ2-1; size: -; length: 15; DNA: TGTGCCAGCAGCAAACCGGGACTAGCGTTTACTGAGCAGTTCTTC; CDR3: CASSKPGLAFTEQFF
V: TRBV6-5; D: -; J: TRBJ1-5; size: -; length: 15; DNA: TGTGCCAGCAGTACAGCCGGGGGGTCGAGTCAGCCCCAGCATTTT; CDR3: CASSTAGGSSQPQHF
V: TRBV5-1; D: TRBD2; J: TRBJ2-3; size: few; length: 17; DNA: TGCGCCAGCAGCAGGGCTAGCGGGGGTGCACGCACAGATACGCAGTATTTT; CDR3: CASSRASGGARTDTQYF
V: TRBV6-1; D: -; J: TRBJ1-1; size: -; length: 12; DNA: TGTGCCAGCAGTGAGGGACAAGTGGTTGCTTTCTTT; CDR3: CASSEGQVVAFF
V: TRBV28; D: -; J: TRBJ1-2; size: few; length: 14; DNA: TGTGCCAGCAGTTTCCCTGTGGGGGGAAGAGGCTACACCTTC; CDR3: CASSFPVGGRGYTF
V: TRBV10-1; D: -; J: TRBJ2-3; size: -; length: 14; DNA: TGCGCCAGCAGTAAAGACAGCTCCACAGATACGCAGTATTTT; CDR3: CASSKDSSTDTQYF
V: TRBV30; D: -; J: TRBJ1-1; size: -; length: 14; DNA: TGTGCCTGGAGTGCTCCCGCCAGGAACACTGAAGCTTTCTTT; CDR3: CAWSAPARNTEAFF
V: TRBV3-1/TRBV3-2; D: -; J: TRBJ2-7; size: -; length: 13; DNA: TGTGCCAGCAGCCAGAGCAGCGTCTACGAGCAGTACTTC; CDR3: CASSQSSVYEQYF
V: TRBV24-1; D: TRBD2; J: TRBJ2-7; size: -; length: 22; DNA: TGTGCCACCAGTGATTTCCCCAATTCGATTCGATTCCTAGCGGCAAGCTCCTACGAGCAGTACTTC; CDR3: CATSDFPNSIRFLAASSYEQYF
V: TRBV10-1; D: TRBD2; J: TRBJ2-1; size: once; length: 17; DNA: TGCGCCAGCAGTGAGGGCGCCCTAGCGGTCTCCTACAATGAGCAGTTCTTC; CDR3: CASSEGALAVSYNEQFF
V: TRBV28; D: -; J: TRBJ2-7; size: -; length: 13; DNA: TGTGCCAGCAGTTTTTCCGGGAAGGGCGAGCAGTACTTC; CDR3: CASSFSGKGEQYF
V: TRBV5-4; D: -; J: TRBJ1-2; size: -; length: 14; DNA: TGTGCCAGCAGGAATGCAGGGCACGGCCTTGGCTACACCTTC; CDR3: CASRNAGHGLGYTF
V: TRBV6-5; D: -; J: TRBJ1-1; size: -; length: 14; DNA: TGTGCCAGCAAAGAAGGGGGGGGCGGCACTGAAGCTTTCTTT; CDR3: CASKEGGGGTEAFF
V: TRBV7-9; D: TRBD1; J: TRBJ1-4; size: -; length: 14; DNA: TGTGCCAGCAGCCGCAGTGGACAGGGCGGAAAACTGTTTTTT; CDR3: CASSRSGQGGKLFF
V: TRBV28; D: TRBD2; J: TRBJ2-3; size: -; length: 16; DNA: TGTGCCACCGGGGGGTCTAGCGGGGTTGGGACAGATACGCAGTATTTT; CDR3: CATGGSSGVGTDTQYF
V: TRBV28; D: TRBD2; J: TRBJ2-5; size: -; length: 16; DNA: TGTGCCAGCAGTTTCGCGGGAGGAGGGGATCAAGAGACCCAGTACTTC; CDR3: CASSFAGGGDQETQYF
V: TRBV30; D: TRBD1; J: TRBJ1-6; size: once; length: 15; DNA: TGTGCCTGGAGTGTTATCGGACAGGGAGATTCACCCCTCCACTTT; CDR3: CAWSVIGQGDSPLHF
V: TRBV7-3; D: -; J: TRBJ2-3; size: -; length: 13; DNA: TGTGCCAGCAGCCGGGAAGTATCAGATACGCAGTATTTT; CDR3: CASSREVSDTQYF
V: TRBV18; D: TRBD2; J: TRBJ2-2; size: -; length: 18; DNA: TGTGCCAGCTCACCACCCGGGACTAGCGGTACGAACACCGGGGAGCTGTTTTTT; CDR3: CASSPPGTSGTNTGELFF
V: TRBV5-6; D: -; J: TRBJ2-3; size: -; length: 15; DNA: TGTGCCAGCAGTCAGCCCGGGACTAGCACAGATACGCAGTATTTT; CDR3: CASSQPGTSTDTQYF
V: TRBV9; D: TRBD1; J: TRBJ1-2; size: -; length: 16; DNA: TGTGCCAGCAGATACCTCAGGACAGGGGAAGACTATGGCTACACCTTC; CDR3: CASRYLRTGEDYGYTF
V: TRBV5-1; D: -; J: TRBJ2-1; size: -; length: 12; DNA: TGCGCCAGCAGTCGGGGCTACAATGAGCAGTTCTTC; CDR3: CASSRGYNEQFF
V: TRBV11-3; D: TRBD1; J: TRBJ2-2; size: -; length: 16; DNA: TGTGCCAGCAGCAAACTAACAGGGGTGAACACCGGGGAGCTGTTTTTT; CDR3: CASSKLTGVNTGELFF
V: TRBV6-4; D: TRBD1; J: TRBJ1-1; size: -; length: 16; DNA: TGTGCCAGCAGGGCGGGACAGGGGGCTATGAACACTGAAGCTTTCTTT; CDR3: CASRAGQGAMNTEAFF
V: TRBV27; D: -; J: TRBJ2-7; size: -; length: 15; DNA: TGTGCCAGCAGTTTATCTTCGACAGCCACCTACGAGCAGTACTTC; CDR3: CASSLSSTATYEQYF
V: TRBV24-1; D: TRBD1; J: TRBJ2-3; size: -; length: 14; DNA: TGTGCCACCAGTGAGCCGACAGGGGGAGATACGCAGTATTTT; CDR3: CATSEPTGGDTQYF
V: TRBV9; D: -; J: TRBJ1-2; size: -; length: 15; DNA: TGTGCCAGCAGCGCGAAACTCAGGGACTTCTATGGCTACACCTTC; CDR3: CASSAKLRDFYGYTF
V: TRBV21-1; D: -; J: TRBJ1-5; size: -; length: 14; DNA: TGTGCCAGCATACCCCAGGGGCTAGGTCAGCCCCAGCATTTT; CDR3: CASIPQGLGQPQHF
V: TRBV7-9; D: -; J: TRBJ1-2; size: -; length: 12; DNA: TGTGCAGGAGCCGCAGGGAAAAGTGGCTACACCTTC; CDR3: CAGAAGKSGYTF
V: TRBV2; D: -; J: TRBJ2-1; size: few; length: 13; DNA: TGTGCCAGCAGCCAACATTCCTACAATGAGCAGTTCTTC; CDR3: CASSQHSYNEQFF
V: TRBV2; D: TRBD1; J: TRBJ1-1; size: -; length: 15; DNA: TGTGCCAGCAGCTTACAAGGGACAGGGAACACTGAAGCTTTCTTT; CDR3: CASSLQGTGNTEAFF
V: TRBV9; D: TRBD2; J: TRBJ2-2; size: -; length: 15; DNA: TGTGCCAGCAGCCAACTCCTGGGAGGGCCCGGGGAGCTGTTTTTT; CDR3: CASSQLLGGPGELFF